The clone carrying this T cell receptor beta chain has a count of ten or more. The antigen remains undetermined. Quantitative 5'-RACE with molecular barcodes was used to make the TCR beta libraries. From the 5' RACE reads, TCRdb called clonotypes with MiXCR, one entry per CDR3 protein. The data show some 240,000 distinct CDR3 sequences, with about 6.7% seen just once and 12% to 15% held by the top ten. The record originates from a study of CD8 T cells in ankylosing spondylitis. Study-wide findings and caveats: The authors reported significant enrichment of disease-linked clones in matched ankylosing spondylitis synovial fluid. There was a TCR beta motif, made of several highly homologous variants, that appeared characteristic of ankylosing spondylitis blood.

Trimming took off 6 bases at V and 0 bases at J, with 12 bases between the two ends. The CDR3 runs 15 residues. Sequenced sample: blood, either unsorted or a sorted T cell fraction (not recorded which). The chain recombines TRBV12-3 or TRBV12-4 with TRBJ1-5; the D gene is possibly TRBD1 (6 bases). This TCR came from a male donor with ankylosing spondylitis. The CDR3 region is CASRMTGFSNQPQHF. CDR3 nucleotide sequence: TGTGCCAGCAGGATGACAGGCTTTAGCAATCAGCCCCAGCATTTT.